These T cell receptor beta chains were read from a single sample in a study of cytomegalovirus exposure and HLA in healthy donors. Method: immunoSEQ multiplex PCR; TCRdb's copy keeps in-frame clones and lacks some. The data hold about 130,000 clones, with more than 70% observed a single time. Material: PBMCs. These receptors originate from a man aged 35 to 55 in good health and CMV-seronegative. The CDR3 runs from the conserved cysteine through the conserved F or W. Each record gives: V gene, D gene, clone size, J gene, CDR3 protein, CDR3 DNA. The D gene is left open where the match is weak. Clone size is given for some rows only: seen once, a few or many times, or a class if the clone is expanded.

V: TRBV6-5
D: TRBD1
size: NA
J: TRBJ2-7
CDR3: CASSYYRGGASYEQYF
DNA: TGTGCCAGCAGTTACTACAGAGGGGGCGCCTCCTACGAGCAGTACTTC

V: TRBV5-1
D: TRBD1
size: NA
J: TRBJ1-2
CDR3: CASSLGQGDGYTF
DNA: TGCGCCAGCAGCTTGGGACAGGGCGATGGCTACACCTTC

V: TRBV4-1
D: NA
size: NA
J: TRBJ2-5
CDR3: CASSQNTGTQETQYF
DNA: TGCGCCAGCAGCCAAAATACAGGGACCCAAGAGACCCAGTACTTC

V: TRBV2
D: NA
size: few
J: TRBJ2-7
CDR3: CASKGEYEQYF
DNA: TGTGCCAGCAAGGGGGAGTACGAGCAGTACTTC

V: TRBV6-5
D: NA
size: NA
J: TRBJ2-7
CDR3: CASSYSMGSEQYF
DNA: TGTGCCAGCAGTTACTCGATGGGGAGCGAGCAGTACTTC

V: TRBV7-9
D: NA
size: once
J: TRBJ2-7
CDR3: CASSRPGSYEQYF
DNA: TGTGCCAGCAGCCGACCGGGCTCCTACGAGCAGTACTTC

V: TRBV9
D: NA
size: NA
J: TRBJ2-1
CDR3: CASSGYPSSYNEQFF
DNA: TGTGCCAGCAGCGGGTATCCCAGCTCCTACAATGAGCAGTTCTTC

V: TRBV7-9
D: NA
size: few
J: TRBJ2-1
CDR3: CASSFWGDNEQFF
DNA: TGTGCCAGCAGCTTTTGGGGGGACAATGAGCAGTTCTTC

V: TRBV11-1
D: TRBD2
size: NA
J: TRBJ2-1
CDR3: CASSSLAENSYNEQFF
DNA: TGTGCCAGCAGCTCTCTAGCGGAGAACTCCTACAATGAGCAGTTCTTC

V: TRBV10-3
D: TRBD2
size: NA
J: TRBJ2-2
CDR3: CAIRTSGPGGTGELFF
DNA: TGTGCCATCAGGACTAGCGGACCCGGGGGCACCGGGGAGCTGTTTTTT

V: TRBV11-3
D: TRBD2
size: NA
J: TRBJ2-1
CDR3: CASSLERGPYNEQFF
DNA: TGTGCCAGCAGCTTGGAGCGGGGGCCCTACAATGAGCAGTTCTTC

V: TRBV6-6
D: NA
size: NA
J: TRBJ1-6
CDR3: CASKTAGGYNSPLHF
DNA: TGTGCCAGCAAGACCGCGGGCGGGTATAATTCACCCCTCCACTTT

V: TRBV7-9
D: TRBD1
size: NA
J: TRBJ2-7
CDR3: CASSRGQGGFYEQYF
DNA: TGTGCCAGCAGCCGGGGACAGGGAGGATTCTACGAGCAGTACTTC

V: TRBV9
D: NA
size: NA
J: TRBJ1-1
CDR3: CASSVAWGGTNTEAFF
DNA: TGTGCCAGCAGCGTCGCGTGGGGGGGCACGAACACTGAAGCTTTCTTT

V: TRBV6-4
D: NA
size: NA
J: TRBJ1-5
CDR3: CASSRLRGYDHNQPQHF
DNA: TGTGCCAGCAGTCGACTCAGGGGTTATGACCACAATCAGCCCCAGCATTTT

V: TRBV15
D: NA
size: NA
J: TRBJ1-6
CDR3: CATSRVTGSSYNSPLHF
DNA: TGTGCCACCAGCAGGGTAACAGGGAGCTCCTATAATTCACCCCTCCACTTT

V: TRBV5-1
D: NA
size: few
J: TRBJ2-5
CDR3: CASSLEGAQYF
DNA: TGCGCCAGCAGCTTGGAGGGGGCCCAGTACTTC

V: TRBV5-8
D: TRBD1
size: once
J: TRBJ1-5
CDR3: CASSWTGHNQPQHF
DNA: TGTGCCAGCAGCTGGACAGGGCACAATCAGCCCCAGCATTTT